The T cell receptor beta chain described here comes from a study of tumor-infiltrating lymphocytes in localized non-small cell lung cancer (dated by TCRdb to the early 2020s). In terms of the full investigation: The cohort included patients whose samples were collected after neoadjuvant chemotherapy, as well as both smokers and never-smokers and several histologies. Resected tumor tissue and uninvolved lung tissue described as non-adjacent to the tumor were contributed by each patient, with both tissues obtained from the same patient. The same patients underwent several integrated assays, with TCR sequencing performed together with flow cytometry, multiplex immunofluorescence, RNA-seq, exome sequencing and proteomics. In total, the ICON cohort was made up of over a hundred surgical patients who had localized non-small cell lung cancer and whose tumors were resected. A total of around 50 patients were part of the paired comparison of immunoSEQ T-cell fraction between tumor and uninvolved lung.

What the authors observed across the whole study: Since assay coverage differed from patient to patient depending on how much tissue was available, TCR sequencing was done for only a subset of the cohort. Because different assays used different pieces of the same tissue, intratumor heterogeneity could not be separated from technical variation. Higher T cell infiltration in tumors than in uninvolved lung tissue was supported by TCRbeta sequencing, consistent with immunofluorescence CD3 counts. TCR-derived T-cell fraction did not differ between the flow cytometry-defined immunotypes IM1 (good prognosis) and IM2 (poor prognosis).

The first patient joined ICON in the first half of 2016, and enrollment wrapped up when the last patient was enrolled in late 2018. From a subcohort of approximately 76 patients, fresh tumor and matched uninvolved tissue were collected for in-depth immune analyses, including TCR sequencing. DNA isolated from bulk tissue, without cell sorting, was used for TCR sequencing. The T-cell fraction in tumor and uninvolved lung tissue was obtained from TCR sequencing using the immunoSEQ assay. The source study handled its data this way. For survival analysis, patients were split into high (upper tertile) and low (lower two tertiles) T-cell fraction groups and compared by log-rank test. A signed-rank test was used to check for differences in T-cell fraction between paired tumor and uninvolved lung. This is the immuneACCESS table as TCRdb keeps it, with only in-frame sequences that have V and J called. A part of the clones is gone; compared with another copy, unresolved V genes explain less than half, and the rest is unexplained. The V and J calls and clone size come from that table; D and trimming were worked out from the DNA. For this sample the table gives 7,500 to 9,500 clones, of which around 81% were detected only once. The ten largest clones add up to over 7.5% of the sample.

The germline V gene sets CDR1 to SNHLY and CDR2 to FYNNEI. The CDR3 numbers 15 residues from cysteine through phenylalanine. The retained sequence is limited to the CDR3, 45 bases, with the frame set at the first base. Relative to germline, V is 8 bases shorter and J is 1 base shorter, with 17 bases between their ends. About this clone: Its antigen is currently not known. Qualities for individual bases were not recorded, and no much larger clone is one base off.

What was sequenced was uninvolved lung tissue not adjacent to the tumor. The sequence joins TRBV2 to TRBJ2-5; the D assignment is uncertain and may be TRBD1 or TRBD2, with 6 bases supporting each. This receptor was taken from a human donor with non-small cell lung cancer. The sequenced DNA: TGTGCCAGCGGCCCACTAGGAGGGGGCCAAGAGACCCAGTACTTC. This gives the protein CASGPLGGGQETQYF.